These 22 T cell receptor beta chains were sequenced from one sample in a study of OX40 agonist ivuxolimab in advanced cancers. Using immunoSEQ multiplex PCR, the repertoire was profiled, and TCRdb retains in-frame clones only, with some absent. The table includes 70,000 to 80,000 clones, 90% to 95% detected once. Sequences were derived from CD4+ or CD8+ T cells sorted from blood, sampled in a trial of the OX40 agonist ivuxolimab. The source is an adult with an advanced solid tumor such as melanoma, head and neck, liver or kidney cancer.

The chain is built from TRBV6-5 and TRBJ1-3; no firm D call. V was shortened by 0 bases and J by 2 bases, with 5 bases between the two germline ends. Germline-derived CDR1 and CDR2 are MNHEY and SVGAGI. There are 14 residues in the CDR3. The CDR3 DNA follows: TGTGCCAGCAGTTACTCTATCGCTGGAAACACCATATATTTT. This sequence encodes CASSYSIAGNTIYF.

This clone was observed once. CDR3 amino acids: CASSQAGNEQFF. DNA of the CDR3: TGCGCCAGCAGCCAAGCAGGGAATGAGCAGTTCTTC. This chain uses TRBV4-1 with TRBJ2-1; D is possibly TRBD1 (5 bases). CDR3 size: 12 residues. Germline CDR1 and CDR2: MGHRA and YSYEKL. V gave up 1 base and J gave up 7 bases, with 5 bases separating them.

The chain links TRBV4-3 to TRBJ1-2; tentative D call: TRBD1 (5 bases). Trimming removed 0 bases at V and 4 bases at J, with 12 bases between. CDR3 size: 15 residues. Germline V gene lookup returns CDR1 LGHNA and CDR2 YSLEER. This CDR3 reads CASSQDVGGPYGYTF. CDR3 in DNA: TGCGCCAGCAGCCAAGATGTGGGGGGTCCCTATGGCTACACCTTC.

This clone was recorded once. V gene TRBV7-2 combines with J gene TRBJ1-1; D is perhaps TRBD1 (6 bases). The CDR3 totals 14 residues. V was trimmed by 4 bases and J by 1 base, leaving 10 bases between them. Looked up from germline, CDR1 is SGHTA and CDR2 is FQGNSA. The CDR3 nucleotides are TGTGCCAGCAGCTATGCGACAGGGAACACTGAAGCTTTCTTT. It codes for CASSYATGNTEAFF.

The chain employs TRBV13 and TRBJ1-2; 8 positions agree with TRBD1. V lost 5 bases and J lost 3; bases outside the gene matches: 2. The CDR3 contains 13 residues. Per germline, CDR1 PRHDT and CDR2 FYEKMQ (reference sequence). The CDR3 nucleotides read TGTGCCAGCAGCGAACAGGGGGACTATGGCTACACCTTC. It codes for CASSEQGDYGYTF.

The chain joins TRBV10-3 to TRBJ2-2; no definite D call. The CDR3 is 12 residues long. The V and J ends lost 4 bases and 9 bases respectively, with 9 bases between them. From germline, CDR1 is ENHRY and CDR2 SYGVKD. The CDR3 nucleotides read TGTGCCATCAGTGCGTACGATCGGGAGCTGTTTTTT. This sequence encodes CAISAYDRELFF.

The chain couples TRBV6-1 to TRBJ1-6, with TRBD1 identical over 8 bases. This CDR3 spans 14 amino acids. V trimming: 3 bases; J trimming: 9 bases; junction bases outside the gene matches: 4. CDR1 and CDR2 from the germline V gene are MNHNS and SASEGT. The CDR3 region has the DNA TGTGCCAGCAGTGACTGGACAGGGACTTCACCCCTCCACTTT. Translation: CASSDWTGTSPLHF.

The chain joins TRBV10-3 to TRBJ2-7; TRBD1 agrees at 7 bases. CDR3 length: 14 amino acids. The V gene's germline CDR1 is ENHRY and CDR2 SYGVKD. V shed 4 bases, J shed 5 bases, and the junction held 8 bases outside the gene matches. DNA for the CDR3: TGTGCCATCAGTGCGCTGACAGGGAACCACGAGCAGTACTTC. Its translation is CAISALTGNHEQYF.

This chain joins TRBV27 and TRBJ2-5; TRBD2 might be the D (6 bases). The assigned J gene may be wrong: the sequence end matches TRBJ2-7 better. CDR1 is MNHEY and CDR2 is SMNVEV in the germline V gene (reference sequence). This CDR3 has 18 amino acids. The CDR3 sequence: CASSPSPGTPISPYEQYF. DNA for the CDR3: TGTGCCAGCAGTCCCTCCCCCGGGACTCCGATTAGCCCCTACGAGCAGTACTTC.

The rearrangement links TRBV9 to TRBJ2-3; D uncertain. V was shortened by 3 bases and J by 3 bases, with 5 bases between the two germline ends. This CDR3 has 12 residues. Germline V gene data show CDR1 as SGDLS and CDR2 as YYNGEE. CDR3 sequence reads: CASSGLTDTQYF. In nucleotides, the CDR3 is TGTGCCAGCAGCGGGTTAACAGATACGCAGTATTTT.

In nucleotides, the CDR3 is TGTGCCAGCAGCTTACTAGGTTTTGCCGGGGAGCTGTTTTTT. Amino acid sequence: CASSLLGFAGELFF. This rearrangement joins TRBV7-9 to TRBJ2-2, with D unresolved. V dropped 2 bases and J dropped 6 bases, with 10 bases sitting between them. The CDR3 runs 14 residues. Germline assignment: CDR1 SEHNR and CDR2 FQNEAQ (reference sequence).

The chain carries TRBV28 and TRBJ2-7, with D perhaps given as TRBD1 or TRBD2 (5 bases each). CDR3 size: 14 residues. Germline assignment: CDR1 MDHEN and CDR2 SYDVKM. The ends were cut back, 3 bases at V and 2 bases at J, with 11 bases in the middle. This chain's CDR3 is CASSFGTGTYEQYF. The CDR3 DNA follows: TGTGCCAGCAGTTTTGGGACGGGAACCTACGAGCAGTACTTC.

The rearrangement links TRBV27 to TRBJ1-2; no reliable D call. Trimming stripped 0 bases from V and 10 bases from J, with 12 bases between. The CDR3 totals 13 residues. Germline V gives CDR1 MNHEY, CDR2 SMNVEV (reference sequence). The CDR3 sequence is CASSLSRYTDYTF. The CDR3 region has the DNA TGTGCCAGCAGTTTATCACGGTACACAGACTACACCTTC.

V usage is TRBV27 and J usage is TRBJ2-5; no definite D call. CDR1 MNHEY and CDR2 SMNVEV come from the germline V gene (reference sequence). This CDR3 region has 14 residues. The V end was cut by 2 bases, the J end by 1 base, with 8 bases between. CDR3 sequence (DNA): TGTGCCAGCAGTTTAGGTGGTACCCAAGAGACCCAGTACTTC. This translates into CASSLGGTQETQYF.

J is TRBJ2-2 and V is TRBV19; a weak D match, TRBD2 (6 bases). Deletions cut 1 base from V and 5 bases from J, with 11 bases between. CDR3 size: 15 residues. CDR1 is LNHDA, CDR2 SQIVND, per germline (reference sequence). The CDR3 DNA is TGTGCCAGTAGTATAGCGGCGCGGGGTACCGGGGAGCTGTTTTTT. Translation gives CASSIAARGTGELFF.

V gene TRBV5-4 combines with J gene TRBJ2-2; D possibly corresponds to TRBD1 (6 bases). Trimming left V 5 bases short and J 6 bases short, with 20 bases between. The CDR3 loop spans 16 amino acids. CDR1 and CDR2 from the germline V gene are SGHNT and YYREEE (reference sequence). CDR3 region: CASSLGAQGYAGELFF. The CDR3 DNA reads TGTGCCAGCAGTCTTGGCGCCCAGGGGTACGCCGGGGAGCTGTTTTTT. Full variable domain (remainder filled in from reference TRBV5-4 and TRBJ2-2): ETGVTQSPTHLIKTRGQQVTLRCSSQSGHNTVSWYQQALGQGPQFIFQYYREEENGRGNFPPRFSGLQFPNYSSELNVNALELDDSALYLCASSLGAQGYAGELFFGEGSRLTVL.

The rearrangement links TRBV12-2 to TRBJ1-4; the DNA was not compared with TRBD1, the D call given in the table. TRBV12-2 is a pseudogene. This CDR3 has 17 amino acids. The CDR3 nucleotides are TGTGCAAGTCGCTCGTTTACAGGGGAAGGAACTAATGAAAAACTGTTTTTT. This translates into CASRSFTGEGTNEKLFF.

The chain combines TRBV10-1 with TRBJ2-7, with D maybe TRBD2 (6 bases). The V end was cut by 4 bases, the J end by 3 bases, with 13 bases between. The germline V gene has CDR1 WNHNN and CDR2 SYGVQD (reference sequence). There are 14 residues in the CDR3. In DNA, the CDR3 is TGCGCCAGCAGTGTGTGGCTAGCGATCTACGAGCAGTACTTC. Encoded protein: CASSVWLAIYEQYF.

This chain connects TRBV7-6 to TRBJ2-1; 13 bases align to TRBD2. Germline V gives CDR1 SGHVS, CDR2 FNYEAQ. V lost 5 bases and J lost 4; bases outside the gene matches: 5. The CDR3 totals 16 residues. For the CDR3, the DNA is TGTGCCAGCAGCCAACTAGCGGGAGGGCCTTACAATGAGCAGTTCTTC. It is translated as CASSQLAGGPYNEQFF.

The V and J genes are TRBV5-4 and TRBJ2-1; D is perhaps TRBD2 (6 bases). The CDR3 runs to 14 residues. Germline CDR1 reads SGHNT; CDR2 reads YYREEE (reference sequence). Trimming removed 0 bases at V and 7 bases at J, with 11 bases between. The CDR3 DNA reads TGTGCCAGCAGCTTGGAAAGTCGGGGGAATGAGCAGTTCTTC. The encoded protein is CASSLESRGNEQFF. Looking up the rest from reference TRBV5-4 and TRBJ2-1 gives the full variable domain: ETGVTQSPTHLIKTRGQQVTLRCSSQSGHNTVSWYQQALGQGPQFIFQYYREEENGRGNFPPRFSGLQFPNYSSELNVNALELDDSALYLCASSLESRGNEQFFGPGTRLTVL.

As concerns this clone: Its ends do not fully match the called genes, so a read error is possible. The CDR3 DNA follows: TGTGCCAGCTCGGCCGGGACCTCGAACACCGGGAAGCTGTTTTTT. This codes for CASSAGTSNTGKLFF. This sequence joins TRBV28 and TRBJ2-2; D possibly matches TRBD1 or TRBD2 (5 bases each). Looked up from germline, CDR1 is MDHEN and CDR2 is SYDVKM. This CDR3 contains 15 residues.

This chain uses TRBV4-3 with TRBJ2-6, with D unclear. V was trimmed by 0 bases and J by 0 bases, leaving 6 bases between them. Looked up from germline, CDR1 is LGHNA and CDR2 is YSLEER. The CDR3 is made up of 16 amino acids. The CDR3 DNA follows: TGCGCCAGCAGCCAAGACGGCAGCTCTGGGGCCAACGTCCTGACTTTC. It is translated as CASSQDGSSGANVLTF.